A selection of T cell receptor beta chains follows, all from one sample in a study of cytomegalovirus exposure and HLA in healthy donors. The protocol was immunoSEQ multiplex PCR, while the TCRdb copy is restricted to in-frame clones and leaves out a portion. The sample consists of over 150,000 clones, 75% to 85% of them appearing once. What was sequenced was PBMCs. The receptors stem from a woman aged 45-59 years in good health and CMV-seropositive. Each CDR3 is given with its conserved first and last residue. The D gene is left open where the match is weak. Rows may omit the clone size; those that give it use once, few, many or a size class.

clone_size: -
j_call: TRBJ1-5
v_call: TRBV28
d_call: -
cdr3_nt: TGTGCCAGCAGTTTAAATGGGGCCGTACAGTTAGGTCAGCCCCAGCATTTT
cdr3_aa: CASSLNGAVQLGQPQHF

clone_size: -
j_call: TRBJ2-5
v_call: TRBV4-1
d_call: TRBD2
cdr3_nt: TGCGCCAGCAGCCAAGATCGGACTAGTCAGAGGATCGAGACCCAGTACTTC
cdr3_aa: CASSQDRTSQRIETQYF

clone_size: -
j_call: TRBJ2-2
v_call: TRBV7-7
d_call: -
cdr3_nt: TGTGCTAGCCGAACAGGTCCCGGGGAGCTGTTTTTT
cdr3_aa: CASRTGPGELFF

clone_size: -
j_call: TRBJ2-1
v_call: TRBV7-2
d_call: -
cdr3_nt: TGTGCCAGCAGCTCGGAGAGCCACAGGGTCCATGAGCAGTTCTTC
cdr3_aa: CASSSESHRVHEQFF

clone_size: -
j_call: TRBJ2-1
v_call: TRBV7-6
d_call: TRBD2
cdr3_nt: TGTGCCAGCAGCTTAGCGAAGGGACTAGCGGGATCCTACAATGAGCAGTTCTTC
cdr3_aa: CASSLAKGLAGSYNEQFF

clone_size: few
j_call: TRBJ2-1
v_call: TRBV5-1
d_call: -
cdr3_nt: TGCGCCAGCAGCTTGGTCGGTAACAATGAGCAGTTCTTC
cdr3_aa: CASSLVGNNEQFF

clone_size: -
j_call: TRBJ1-1
v_call: TRBV7-8
d_call: TRBD1
cdr3_nt: TGTGTATCGACAGGGGATCTTTTTTCGGGCACTGAAGCTTTCTTT
cdr3_aa: CVSTGDLFSGTEAFF

clone_size: -
j_call: TRBJ2-6
v_call: TRBV5-1
d_call: TRBD1
cdr3_nt: TGCGCCAGCAGCTTGGGAGGGACAGGGGGCTCTGGGGCCAACGTCCTGACTTTC
cdr3_aa: CASSLGGTGGSGANVLTF

clone_size: few
j_call: TRBJ2-7
v_call: TRBV28
d_call: TRBD1
cdr3_nt: TGTGCCAGCAGGGGCAGGGGGTACGAGCAGTACTTC
cdr3_aa: CASRGRGYEQYF

clone_size: -
j_call: TRBJ2-2
v_call: TRBV19
d_call: -
cdr3_nt: TGTGCCAGTAGTCTCCCGGCTAGCTCCGGGGAGCTGTTTTTT
cdr3_aa: CASSLPASSGELFF

clone_size: -
j_call: TRBJ2-7
v_call: TRBV11-2
d_call: -
cdr3_nt: TGTGCCAGCAGCCGGGAGCTTTCCTACGAGCAGTACTTC
cdr3_aa: CASSRELSYEQYF

clone_size: -
j_call: TRBJ2-7
v_call: TRBV19
d_call: -
cdr3_nt: TGTGCCAGTAGTATGGCAGGAGGGGCAGGCGAGCAGTACTTC
cdr3_aa: CASSMAGGAGEQYF

clone_size: once
j_call: TRBJ1-6
v_call: TRBV15
d_call: TRBD1
cdr3_nt: TGTGCCACCAGCGGAAGGGACAGGGGATCCTATAATTCACCCCTCCACTTT
cdr3_aa: CATSGRDRGSYNSPLHF

clone_size: -
j_call: TRBJ1-4
v_call: TRBV28
d_call: -
cdr3_nt: TGTGCCAGCTGGGCGAGAGAAAAACTGTTTTTT
cdr3_aa: CASWAREKLFF

clone_size: -
j_call: TRBJ1-4
v_call: TRBV10-2
d_call: -
cdr3_nt: TGCGCCAGCAGTGAATTGGCCAGGGGACCCAATGAAAAACTGTTTTTT
cdr3_aa: CASSELARGPNEKLFF

clone_size: -
j_call: TRBJ2-7
v_call: TRBV30
d_call: -
cdr3_nt: TGTGCCTGGAGTCCCCAATCCTACGAGCAGTACTTC
cdr3_aa: CAWSPQSYEQYF

clone_size: -
j_call: TRBJ2-3
v_call: TRBV7-2
d_call: -
cdr3_nt: TGTGCCAGCAGCTTAGCAGTAAAGGGGAACACAGATACGCAGTATTTT
cdr3_aa: CASSLAVKGNTDTQYF

clone_size: -
j_call: TRBJ1-2
v_call: TRBV5-4
d_call: TRBD1
cdr3_nt: TGTGCCAGCAGCAAGGCAGGGGGCTATGGCTACACCTTC
cdr3_aa: CASSKAGGYGYTF

clone_size: few
j_call: TRBJ2-1
v_call: TRBV15
d_call: TRBD1
cdr3_nt: TGTGCCACCAGCACCGGGACAGAGTACAATGAGCAGTTCTTC
cdr3_aa: CATSTGTEYNEQFF

clone_size: -
j_call: TRBJ1-2
v_call: TRBV19
d_call: -
cdr3_nt: TGTGCCAGTAGTAGGGACACGTTGGAGTATGGCTACACCTTC
cdr3_aa: CASSRDTLEYGYTF

clone_size: -
j_call: TRBJ2-2
v_call: TRBV7-3
d_call: TRBD1
cdr3_nt: TGTGCCAGCAGCCCCGTGCCGGGACAGGGGGCTCTCACCGGGGAGCTGTTTTTT
cdr3_aa: CASSPVPGQGALTGELFF

clone_size: -
j_call: TRBJ1-5
v_call: TRBV5-5
d_call: TRBD1
cdr3_nt: TGTGCCAGCAGTCCGGGACAGGAGGTTCAGCCCCAGCATTTT
cdr3_aa: CASSPGQEVQPQHF

clone_size: few
j_call: TRBJ2-5
v_call: TRBV10-2
d_call: -
cdr3_nt: TGCGCCAGCATTGGGGGGAACCAAGAGACCCAGTACTTC
cdr3_aa: CASIGGNQETQYF

clone_size: -
j_call: TRBJ2-3
v_call: TRBV25-1
d_call: -
cdr3_nt: TGTGCCAGGCTCAGGGACAACTACACAGATACGCAGTATTTT
cdr3_aa: CARLRDNYTDTQYF

clone_size: -
j_call: TRBJ2-1
v_call: TRBV12-5
d_call: TRBD2
cdr3_nt: TGTGCTAGTGCCCTGACTAGCGGCCCTGTCGAGCCCTACAATGAGCAGTTCTTC
cdr3_aa: CASALTSGPVEPYNEQFF

clone_size: -
j_call: TRBJ1-1
v_call: TRBV5-1
d_call: -
cdr3_nt: TGCGCCAGCAGTATTGGTTCCGGCAGGTCTCGGACTGAAGCTTTCTTT
cdr3_aa: CASSIGSGRSRTEAFF